This section outlines one T cell receptor beta chain sequence together with its context. Its cognate antigen has yet to be identified. Base qualities are not recorded, but no much larger clone differs from it by a single base. This entry is derived from a study of yellow fever vaccine responses in identical twins (dated by TCRdb to the late 2010s). Regarding the complete study: The study precisely tracked vaccine-responding T cell clones in identical twins. Overall results and qualifications from the work: The authors reported that the T cell response to vaccination in identical twins appeared partly convergent and partly personalized.

The library was prepared using RT-PCR. TCRdb records Illumina HiSeq 2500 as the sequencer. TCRdb reran the public reads through fastp at Q25 and MiXCR, keeping productive beta chains. One record per CDR3 amino acid sequence lists the most common genes and DNA. This sample comprises about 2,400 distinct CDR3 sequences, 70% to 85% of them detected only once. 4.5% to 6% of the sample lies in the top ten. Trimming at the junction amounts to 1 base on V and 6 bases on J, and the germline ends lie 9 bases apart. Measured from the cysteine to the phenylalanine, the CDR3 is 12 residues long. CDR3 DNA only is kept here, 36 bases in frame from base 1. The germline V gene encodes CDR1 SQVTM and CDR2 ANQGSEA.

The TCR comes from a woman younger than 35 who received the yellow fever vaccine. Donor details come from another sample of the same person, matched by shared clones. The sequence joins TRBV29-1 to TRBJ1-2; 5 matching bases give a weak D call of TRBD1. The material was T cells from blood (PBMCs), unsorted or a sorted subset (not recorded which), obtained before or after yellow fever vaccination (not recorded which). The DNA sequence is given as TGCAGCGTTGAAGGGGGCCCTGATGGCTACACCTTC. Its protein product is CSVEGGPDGYTF. Here the CDR3 is joined to the reference TRBV29-1 and TRBJ1-2 genes, and the full variable domain is: SAVISQKPSRDICQRGTSLTIQCQVDSQVTMMFWYRQQPGQSLTLIATANQGSEATYESGFVIDKFPISRPNLTFSTLTVSNMSPEDSSIYLCSVEGGPDGYTFGSGTRLTVV.